This T cell receptor (beta chain) originates from a study of T cell repertoires in cytomegalovirus infection (dated by TCRdb to about 2019). About the full investigation: Because public TCR beta signatures pointed to carriage of CMV infection together with the matching HLA type, the HLA type of each donor mattered for the analysis. Broader findings and caveats from the paper: Carriers of CMV infection plus the relevant HLA type were discriminated by the cumulative frequency of public TCR beta family members in the study cohort and in an independent roughly 380-donor cohort. In the ex vivo response, HLA-C-restricted CMV-specific TCR beta clonotypes were dominant, and in two of eight donors the single most frequent clonotype came from this HLA-C-restricted group.

The sequencer listed for this sample is Illumina HiSeq 1500. The raw public data were reprocessed by TCRdb itself: fastp quality trimming at Q25, MiXCR clonotype calling, in-frame beta chains only. When rows share a CDR3 protein, they turn into one entry using the most common DNA and genes. This sample gives around 450,000 distinct CDR3 sequences in total; about 10% of them show up just once. Of the sample, roughly a tenth is held by the ten largest clones. This clonotype appeared many times. What this receptor recognizes is not known. The sample holds no much larger clone one base away, and base qualities are not on file. Counted from cysteine to phenylalanine, this CDR3 has 14 amino acids. CDR3 DNA is the only sequence kept; it has 42 bases, read in frame from the first base. Here V drops 4 bases and J drops 4 bases, and the junction holds 4 bases not matched to any gene. Via the germline V gene, CDR1 is MNHEY and CDR2 SVGAGI.

This receptor was taken from a human donor in good health (CMV status not recorded). Some clones in this sample may be carry-over from other donors' samples. Material for sequencing was PBMCs. The V and J segments used are TRBV6-5 and TRBJ1-3; 7 central bases correspond to TRBD1. The DNA sequence reads TGTGCCAGCAGTTCAACAGGGGAGGGAAACACCATATATTTT. Its amino acids are CASSSTGEGNTIYF.